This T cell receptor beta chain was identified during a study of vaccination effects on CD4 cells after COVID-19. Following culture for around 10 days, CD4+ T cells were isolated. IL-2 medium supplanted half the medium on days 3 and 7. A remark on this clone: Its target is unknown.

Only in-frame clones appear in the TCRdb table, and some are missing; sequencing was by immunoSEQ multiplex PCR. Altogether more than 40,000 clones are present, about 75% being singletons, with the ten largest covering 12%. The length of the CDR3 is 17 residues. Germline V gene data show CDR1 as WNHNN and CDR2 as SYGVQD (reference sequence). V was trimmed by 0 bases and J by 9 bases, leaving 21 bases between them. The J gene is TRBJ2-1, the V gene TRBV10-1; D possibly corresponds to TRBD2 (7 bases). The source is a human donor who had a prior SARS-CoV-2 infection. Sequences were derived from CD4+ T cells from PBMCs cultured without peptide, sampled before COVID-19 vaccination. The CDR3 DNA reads TGCGCCAGCAGTGAGTCTGGAAACTCCCTAGGGGGGGGTGAGCAGTTCTTC. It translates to CASSESGNSLGGGEQFF.